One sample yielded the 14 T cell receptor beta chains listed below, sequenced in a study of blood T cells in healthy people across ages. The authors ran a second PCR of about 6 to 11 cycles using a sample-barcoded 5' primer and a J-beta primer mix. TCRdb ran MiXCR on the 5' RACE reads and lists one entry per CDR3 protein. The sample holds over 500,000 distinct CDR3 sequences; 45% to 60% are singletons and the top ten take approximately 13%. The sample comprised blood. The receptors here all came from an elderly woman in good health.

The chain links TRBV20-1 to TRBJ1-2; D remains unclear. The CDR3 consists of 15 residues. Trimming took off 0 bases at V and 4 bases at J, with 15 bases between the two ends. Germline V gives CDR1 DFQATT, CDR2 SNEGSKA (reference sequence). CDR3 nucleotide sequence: TGCAGTGCTAGAGAAATCGACAAATTCCCCTATGGCTACACCTTC. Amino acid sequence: CSAREIDKFPYGYTF.

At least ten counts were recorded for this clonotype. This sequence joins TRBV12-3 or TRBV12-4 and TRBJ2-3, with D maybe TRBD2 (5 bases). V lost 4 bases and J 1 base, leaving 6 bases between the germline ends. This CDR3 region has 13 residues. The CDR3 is CASSYGGTDTQYF. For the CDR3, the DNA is TGTGCCAGCAGTTACGGGGGCACAGATACGCAGTATTTT.

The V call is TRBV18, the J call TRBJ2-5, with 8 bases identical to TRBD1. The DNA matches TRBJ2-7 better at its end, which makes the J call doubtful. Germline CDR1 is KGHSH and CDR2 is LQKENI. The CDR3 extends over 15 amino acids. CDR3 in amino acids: CASSPTDRGNHEQYF. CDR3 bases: TGTGCCAGCTCACCAACAGACAGGGGTAACCACGAGCAGTACTTC.

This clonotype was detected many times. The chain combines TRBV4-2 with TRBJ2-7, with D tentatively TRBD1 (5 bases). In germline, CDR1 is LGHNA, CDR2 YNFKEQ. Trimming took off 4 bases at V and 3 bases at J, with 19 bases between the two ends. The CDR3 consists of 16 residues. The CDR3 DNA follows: TGTGCCAGCAGCCTAAGCTGGTCGGACACGCGCTACGAGCAGTACTTC. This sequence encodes CASSLSWSDTRYEQYF.

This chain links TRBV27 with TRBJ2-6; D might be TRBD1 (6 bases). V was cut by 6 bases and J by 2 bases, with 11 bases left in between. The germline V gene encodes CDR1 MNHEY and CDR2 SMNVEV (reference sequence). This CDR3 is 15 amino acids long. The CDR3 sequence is CASRETGTGANVLTF. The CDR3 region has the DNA TGTGCCAGCAGGGAGACAGGAACTGGGGCCAACGTCCTGACTTTC.

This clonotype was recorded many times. CDR3 residues: CASAGQGAYNEQFF. The DNA for the CDR3 is TGCGCCAGCGCAGGACAGGGGGCCTACAATGAGCAGTTCTTC. This chain links TRBV5-1 with TRBJ2-1; 10 bases fit TRBD1. The CDR3 runs to 14 residues. From germline, CDR1 is SGHRS and CDR2 YFSETQ. The ends lost 7 bases at V and 2 bases at J; junction bases unmatched: 3.

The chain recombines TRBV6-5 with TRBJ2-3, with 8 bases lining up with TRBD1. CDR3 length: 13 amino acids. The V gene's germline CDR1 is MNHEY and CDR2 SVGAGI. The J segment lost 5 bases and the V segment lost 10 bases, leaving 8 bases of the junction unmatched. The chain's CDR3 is CATGTGSRDTQYF. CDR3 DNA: TGTGCCACGGGGACAGGTTCAAGAGATACGCAGTATTTT.

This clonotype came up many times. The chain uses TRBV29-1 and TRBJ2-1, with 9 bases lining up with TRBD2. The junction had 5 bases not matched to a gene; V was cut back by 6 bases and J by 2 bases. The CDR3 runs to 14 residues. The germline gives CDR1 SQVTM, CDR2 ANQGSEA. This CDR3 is CSVRAGGTYNEQFF. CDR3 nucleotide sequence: TGCAGCGTCCGAGCGGGGGGAACCTACAATGAGCAGTTCTTC.

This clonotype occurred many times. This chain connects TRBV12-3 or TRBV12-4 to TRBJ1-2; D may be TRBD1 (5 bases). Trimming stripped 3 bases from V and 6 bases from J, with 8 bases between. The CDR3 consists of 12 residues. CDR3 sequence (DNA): TGTGCCAGCAGTTTCCCGGGGCATGGCTACACCTTC. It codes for CASSFPGHGYTF.

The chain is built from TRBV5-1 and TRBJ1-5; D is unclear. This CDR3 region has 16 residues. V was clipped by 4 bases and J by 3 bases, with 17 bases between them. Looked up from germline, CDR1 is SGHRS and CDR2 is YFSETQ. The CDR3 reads CASSPTPGITNQPQHF. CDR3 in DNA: TGCGCCAGCAGCCCTACCCCGGGGATCACCAATCAGCCCCAGCATTTT.

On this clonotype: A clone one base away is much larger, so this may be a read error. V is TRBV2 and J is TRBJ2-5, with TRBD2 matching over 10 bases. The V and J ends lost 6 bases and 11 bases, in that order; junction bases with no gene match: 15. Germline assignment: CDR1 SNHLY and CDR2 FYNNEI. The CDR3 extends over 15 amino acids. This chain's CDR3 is CASREQLAGAGEQYF. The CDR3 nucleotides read TGTGCCAGCAGGGAGCAGCTAGCGGGAGCGGGTGAGCAGTACTTC.

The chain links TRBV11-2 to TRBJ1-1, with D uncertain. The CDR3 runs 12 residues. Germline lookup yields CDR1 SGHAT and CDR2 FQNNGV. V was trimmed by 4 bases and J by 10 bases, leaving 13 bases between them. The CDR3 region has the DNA TGTGCCAGCAGCTCGCGAGCCTCGGGAGCTTTCTTT. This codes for CASSSRASGAFF.

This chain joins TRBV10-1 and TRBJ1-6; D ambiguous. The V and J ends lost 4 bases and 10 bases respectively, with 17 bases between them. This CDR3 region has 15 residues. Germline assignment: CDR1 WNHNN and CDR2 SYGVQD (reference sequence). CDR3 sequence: CASSADGSPESPLHF. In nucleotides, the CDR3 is TGCGCCAGCAGTGCAGACGGATCCCCGGAGTCACCCCTCCACTTT.

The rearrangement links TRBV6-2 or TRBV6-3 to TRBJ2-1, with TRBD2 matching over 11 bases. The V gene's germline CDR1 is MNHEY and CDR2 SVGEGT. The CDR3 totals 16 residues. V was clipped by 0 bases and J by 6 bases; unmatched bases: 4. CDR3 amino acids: CASSYSRTSGRNEQFF. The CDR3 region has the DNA TGTGCCAGCAGTTACTCTAGGACTAGCGGGCGCAATGAGCAGTTCTTC.